This record covers a single T cell receptor beta chain. In this sample, this clonotype turned up many times. Its antigen has not been determined. Base qualities are not at hand, and no much larger clone is one base apart. The source of the sample is a study of CD8 T cells in ankylosing spondylitis (dated by TCRdb to 2015 to 2018). Broadly, across the study: To find TCR variants linked to disease, the study profiled T cell receptor beta repertoires in ankylosing spondylitis patients and healthy donors. The whole study cohort included 108 healthy donors and 20 to 30 ankylosing spondylitis patients. Peripheral blood was sampled, and synovial fluid was additionally collected from ankylosing spondylitis patients.

Overall study outcomes, separate from this receptor: The disease-linked clones were reported as significantly enriched in matched synovial fluid samples from ankylosing spondylitis patients. Blood from ankylosing spondylitis patients appeared to be characterized by a TCR beta motif made up of under ten highly homologous amino acid variants. Some motif variants were previously reported in synovial fluid and blood of reactive arthritis patients, suggesting common disease-initiation mechanisms. In peripheral blood, the disease-linked clones were found at relatively low frequencies and had a CD8+ phenotype.

Reads for this sample came from an Illumina HiSeq 2500. Quantitative 5'-RACE with molecular barcodes was used to prepare TCR beta libraries. Regarding the original processing steps: A new computational method, built on a probabilistic model of VDJ rearrangement, was used to identify disease-linked TCR variants. Using fastp trimming at Q25 and MiXCR clonotype assembly, TCRdb reanalyzed the public sequencing data and kept in-frame beta chains. When rows share a CDR3 protein, they turn into one entry using the most common DNA and genes. TCRdb, rather than the study authors, made the V and J calls. The sample records about 240,000 distinct CDR3 sequences, 10% to 13% of which are singletons. 2% to 3% of the sample is taken by the ten largest. The CDR3 contains 16 residues, cysteine and phenylalanine counted. Here the CDR3 DNA is all that survives: 48 bases in frame from base 1. Compared with germline, V lacks 0 bases and J lacks 1 base; bases without a gene match: 7. CDR1 and CDR2 are drawn from the germline V gene (reference sequence): DFQATT, SNEGSKA.

In this chain, TRBV20-1 is recombined with TRBJ2-5; 8 central nucleotides agree with TRBD2. This clonotype was sampled from a male donor with ankylosing spondylitis or in good health (not recorded which). The sequenced sample consisted of blood, either unsorted or a sorted T cell fraction (not recorded which). CDR3 protein: CSARDGLAETQETQYF. The nucleotides read TGCAGTGCTAGAGACGGACTAGCTGAAACCCAAGAGACCCAGTACTTC.